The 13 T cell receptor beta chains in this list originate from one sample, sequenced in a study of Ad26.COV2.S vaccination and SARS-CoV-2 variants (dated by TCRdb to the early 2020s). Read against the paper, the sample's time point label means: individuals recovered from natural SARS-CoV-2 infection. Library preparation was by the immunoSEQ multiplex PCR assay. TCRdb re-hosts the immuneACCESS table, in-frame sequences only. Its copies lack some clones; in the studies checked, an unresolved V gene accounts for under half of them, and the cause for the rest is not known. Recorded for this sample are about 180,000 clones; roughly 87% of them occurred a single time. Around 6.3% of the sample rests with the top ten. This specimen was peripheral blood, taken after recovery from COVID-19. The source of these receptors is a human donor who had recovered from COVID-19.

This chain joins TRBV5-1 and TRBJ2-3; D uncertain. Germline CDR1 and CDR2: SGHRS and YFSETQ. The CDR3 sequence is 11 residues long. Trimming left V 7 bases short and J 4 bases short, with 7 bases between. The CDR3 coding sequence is TGCGCCAGCCAAAAGGCAGATACGCAGTATTTT. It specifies CASQKADTQYF.

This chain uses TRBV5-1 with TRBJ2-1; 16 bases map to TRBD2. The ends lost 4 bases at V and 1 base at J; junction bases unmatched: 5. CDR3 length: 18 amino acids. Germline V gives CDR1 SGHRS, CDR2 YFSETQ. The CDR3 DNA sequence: TGCGCCAGCAGCCCTGGGACTAGCGGGAGGGTATCCTACAATGAGCAGTTCTTC. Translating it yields CASSPGTSGRVSYNEQFF.

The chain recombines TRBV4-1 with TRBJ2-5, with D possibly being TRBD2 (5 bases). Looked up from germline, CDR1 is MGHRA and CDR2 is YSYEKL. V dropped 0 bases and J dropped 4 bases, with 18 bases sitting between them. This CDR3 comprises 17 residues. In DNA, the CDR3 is TGCGCCAGCAGCCAAGATAGAGTAGCGTCCCCTTCAGAGACCCAGTACTTC. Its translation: CASSQDRVASPSETQYF.

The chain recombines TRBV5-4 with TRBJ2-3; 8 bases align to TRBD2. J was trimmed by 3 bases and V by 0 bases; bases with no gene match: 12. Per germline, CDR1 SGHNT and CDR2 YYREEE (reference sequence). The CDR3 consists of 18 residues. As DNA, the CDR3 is TGTGCCAGCAGCTTGGCCCACGGGACTAGGTCTCGAACAGATACGCAGTATTTT. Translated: CASSLAHGTRSRTDTQYF.

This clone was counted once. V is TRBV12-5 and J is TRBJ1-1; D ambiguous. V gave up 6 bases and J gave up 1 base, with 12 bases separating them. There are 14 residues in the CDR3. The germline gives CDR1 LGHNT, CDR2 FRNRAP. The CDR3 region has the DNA TGTGCTAGTGGACCTGGACTCTCGAACACTGAAGCTTTCTTT. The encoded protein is CASGPGLSNTEAFF.

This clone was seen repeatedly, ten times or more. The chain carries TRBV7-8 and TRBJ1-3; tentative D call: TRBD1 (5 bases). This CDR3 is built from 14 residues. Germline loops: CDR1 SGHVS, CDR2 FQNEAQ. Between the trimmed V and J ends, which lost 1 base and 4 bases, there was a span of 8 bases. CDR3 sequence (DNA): TGTGCCAGCAGCTTAGTGGGGGGAGGAAACACCATATATTTT. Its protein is CASSLVGGGNTIYF.

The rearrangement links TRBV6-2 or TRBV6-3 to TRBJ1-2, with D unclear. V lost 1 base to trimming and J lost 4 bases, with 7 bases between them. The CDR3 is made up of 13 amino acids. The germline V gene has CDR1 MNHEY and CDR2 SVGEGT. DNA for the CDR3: TGTGCCAGCAGTTACTGGGCGGCCTATGGCTACACCTTC. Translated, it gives CASSYWAAYGYTF.

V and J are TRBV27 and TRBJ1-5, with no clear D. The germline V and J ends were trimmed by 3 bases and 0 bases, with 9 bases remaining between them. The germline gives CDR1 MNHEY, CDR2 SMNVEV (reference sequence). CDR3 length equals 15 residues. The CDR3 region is CASSLTGYSNQPQHF. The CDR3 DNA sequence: TGTGCCAGCAGTTTGACGGGATATAGCAATCAGCCCCAGCATTTT.

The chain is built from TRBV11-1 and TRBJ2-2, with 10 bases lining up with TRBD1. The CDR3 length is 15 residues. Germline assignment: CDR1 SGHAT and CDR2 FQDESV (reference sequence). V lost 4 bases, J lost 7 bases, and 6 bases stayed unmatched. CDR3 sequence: CASSYRQGAIGELFF. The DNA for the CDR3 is TGTGCCAGCAGCTACCGACAGGGGGCAATCGGGGAGCTGTTTTTT.

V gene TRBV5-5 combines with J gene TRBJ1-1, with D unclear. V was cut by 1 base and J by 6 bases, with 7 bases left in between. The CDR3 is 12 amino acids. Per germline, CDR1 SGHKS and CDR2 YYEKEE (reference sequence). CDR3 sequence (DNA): TGTGCCAGCAGCTTGAGAGCGGCTGAAGCTTTCTTT. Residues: CASSLRAAEAFF.

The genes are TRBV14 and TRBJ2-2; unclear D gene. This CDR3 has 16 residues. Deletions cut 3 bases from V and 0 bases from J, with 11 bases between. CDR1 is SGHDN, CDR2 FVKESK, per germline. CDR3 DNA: TGTGCCAGCAGCCACTTAGGGCGAGCGAACACCGGGGAGCTGTTTTTT. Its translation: CASSHLGRANTGELFF.

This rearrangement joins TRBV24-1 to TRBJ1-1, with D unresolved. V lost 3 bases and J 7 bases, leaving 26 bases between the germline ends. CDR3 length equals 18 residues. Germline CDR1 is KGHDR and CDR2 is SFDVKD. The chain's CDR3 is CATSDLTTGPPTQDEAFF. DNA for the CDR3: TGTGCCACCAGTGATCTGACCACCGGGCCCCCCACCCAAGATGAAGCTTTCTTT.

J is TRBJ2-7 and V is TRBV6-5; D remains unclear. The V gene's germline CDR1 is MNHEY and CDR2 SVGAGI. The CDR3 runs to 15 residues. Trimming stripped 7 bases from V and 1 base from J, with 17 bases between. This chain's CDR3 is CASIPNPILSYEQYF. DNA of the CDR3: TGTGCCAGCATCCCCAACCCTATTCTATCCTACGAGCAGTACTTC.